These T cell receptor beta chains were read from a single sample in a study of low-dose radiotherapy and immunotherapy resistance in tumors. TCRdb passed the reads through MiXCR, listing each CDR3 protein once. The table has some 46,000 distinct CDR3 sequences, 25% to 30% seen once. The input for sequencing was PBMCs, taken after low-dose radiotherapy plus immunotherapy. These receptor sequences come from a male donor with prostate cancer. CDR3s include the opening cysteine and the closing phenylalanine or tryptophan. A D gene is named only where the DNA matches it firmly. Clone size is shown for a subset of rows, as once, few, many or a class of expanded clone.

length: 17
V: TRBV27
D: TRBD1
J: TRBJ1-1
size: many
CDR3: CASSLRRDRAMNTEAFF
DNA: TGTGCCAGCAGTTTACGGAGGGACAGGGCCATGAACACTGAAGCTTTCTTT

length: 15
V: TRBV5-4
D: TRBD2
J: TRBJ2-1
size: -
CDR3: CASSLGTQRGNEQFF
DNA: TGTGCCAGCAGTCTCGGGACTCAGCGGGGCAATGAGCAGTTCTTC

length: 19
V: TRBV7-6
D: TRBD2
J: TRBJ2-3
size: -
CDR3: CASSTPLAGGQASTDTQYF
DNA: TGTGCCAGCAGCACCCCACTAGCGGGAGGGCAAGCTAGCACAGATACGCAGTATTTT

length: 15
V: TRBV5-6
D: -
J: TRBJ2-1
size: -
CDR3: CASSLGGGAYNEQFF
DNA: TGTGCCAGCAGCTTGGGTGGGGGAGCCTACAATGAGCAGTTCTTC

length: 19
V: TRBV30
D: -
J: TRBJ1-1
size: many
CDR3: CAWSVGMDAAFRLNTEAFF
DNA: TGTGCCTGGAGTGTCGGGATGGACGCGGCGTTCCGTTTGAACACTGAAGCTTTCTTT

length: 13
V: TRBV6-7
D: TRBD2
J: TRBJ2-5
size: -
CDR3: CASRPSGEETQYF
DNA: TGTGCCAGCAGACCTAGCGGGGAAGAGACCCAGTACTTC

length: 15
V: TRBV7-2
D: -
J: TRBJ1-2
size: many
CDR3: CASSLAKRAGDGYTF
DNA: TGTGCCAGCAGCTTAGCAAAGAGGGCGGGGGATGGCTACACCTTC

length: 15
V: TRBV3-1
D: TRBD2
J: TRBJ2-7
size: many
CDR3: CASSLQREATHEQYF
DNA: TGTGCCAGCAGCCTTCAGCGGGAGGCTACCCACGAGCAGTACTTC

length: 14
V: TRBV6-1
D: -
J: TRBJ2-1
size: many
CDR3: CASTVLVSSNEQFF
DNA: TGTGCCAGCACTGTTCTTGTTTCTTCCAATGAGCAGTTCTTC

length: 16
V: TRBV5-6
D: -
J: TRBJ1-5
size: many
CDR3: CASSSGRTASNQPQHF
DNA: TGTGCCAGCAGCTCTGGTCGGACAGCGAGCAATCAGCCCCAGCATTTT

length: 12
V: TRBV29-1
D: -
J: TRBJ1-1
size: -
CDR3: CSVTTGGTEAFF
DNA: TGCAGCGTCACCACGGGGGGCACTGAAGCTTTCTTT

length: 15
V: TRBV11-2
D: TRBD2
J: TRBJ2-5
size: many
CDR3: CASSTSGRAAETQYF
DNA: TGTGCCAGCAGCACTAGCGGGAGGGCCGCGGAGACCCAGTACTTC

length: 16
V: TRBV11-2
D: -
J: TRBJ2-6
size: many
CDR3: CASSLVGYSGANVLTF
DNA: TGTGCCAGCAGCTTAGTCGGCTACTCTGGGGCCAACGTCCTGACTTTC

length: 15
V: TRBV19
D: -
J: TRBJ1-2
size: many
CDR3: CASSMEGRLLYGYTF
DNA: TGTGCCAGTAGTATGGAAGGGCGGCTCCTCTATGGCTACACCTTC

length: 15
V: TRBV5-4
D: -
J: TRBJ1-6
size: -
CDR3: CASSARWGANSPLHF
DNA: TGTGCCAGCAGCGCAAGGTGGGGGGCCAATTCACCCCTCCACTTT

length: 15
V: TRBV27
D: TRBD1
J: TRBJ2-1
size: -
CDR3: CASSPSGTAYNEQFF
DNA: TGTGCCAGCAGTCCGTCCGGGACAGCTTACAATGAGCAGTTCTTC

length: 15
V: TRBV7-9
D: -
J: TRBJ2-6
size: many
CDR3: CASSRGGSGANVLTF
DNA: TGTGCCAGCAGCCGAGGGGGATCTGGGGCCAACGTCCTGACTTTC

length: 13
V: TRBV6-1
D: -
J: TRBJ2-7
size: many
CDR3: CASSEFAQYEQYF
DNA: TGTGCCAGCAGTGAGTTCGCGCAGTACGAGCAGTACTTC

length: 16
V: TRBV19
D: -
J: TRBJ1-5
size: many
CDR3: CASSIGFGQGNQPQHF
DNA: TGTGCCAGTAGTATAGGGTTTGGGCAGGGCAATCAGCCCCAGCATTTT

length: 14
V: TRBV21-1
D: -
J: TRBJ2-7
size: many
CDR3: CADKERGDFYEQYF
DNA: TGTGCCGACAAGGAGCGGGGGGACTTCTACGAGCAGTACTTC

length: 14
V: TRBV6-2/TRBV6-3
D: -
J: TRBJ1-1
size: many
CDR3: CASSNPRSRTEAFF
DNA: TGTGCCAGCAGTAACCCCCGATCGAGGACTGAAGCTTTCTTT

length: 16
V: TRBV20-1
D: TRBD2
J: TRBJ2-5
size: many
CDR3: CSARDPLAGGQETQYF
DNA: TGCAGTGCTAGAGATCCCCTAGCGGGGGGGCAGGAGACCCAGTACTTC

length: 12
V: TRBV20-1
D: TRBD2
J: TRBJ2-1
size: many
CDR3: CSDSSGRNEQFF
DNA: TGCAGTGATTCTAGCGGGAGAAATGAGCAGTTCTTC

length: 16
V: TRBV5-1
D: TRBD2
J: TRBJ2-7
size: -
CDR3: CASSLATTSGTYEQYF
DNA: TGCGCCAGCAGCCTAGCTACGACTAGCGGGACCTACGAGCAGTACTTC

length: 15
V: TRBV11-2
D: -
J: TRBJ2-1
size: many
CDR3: CASSLVSSWGNEQFF
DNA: TGTGCCAGCAGCTTAGTCTCTTCCTGGGGGAATGAGCAGTTCTTC

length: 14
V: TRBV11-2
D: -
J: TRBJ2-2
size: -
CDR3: CASSLAVGGGVLFF
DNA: TGTGCCAGCAGCTTAGCAGTTGGCGGCGGGGTGCTGTTTTTT

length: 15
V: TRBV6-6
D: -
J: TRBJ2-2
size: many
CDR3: CASSPTGPFTGELFF
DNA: TGTGCCAGCAGTCCTACCGGTCCTTTCACCGGGGAGCTGTTTTTT

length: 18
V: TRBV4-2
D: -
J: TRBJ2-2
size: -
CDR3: CASSQQGIAVLHTGELFF
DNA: TGTGCCAGCAGCCAACAAGGGATAGCGGTGCTGCACACCGGGGAGCTGTTTTTT

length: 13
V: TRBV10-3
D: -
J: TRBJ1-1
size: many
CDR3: CAISESPNTEAFF
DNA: TGTGCCATCAGTGAGAGCCCGAACACTGAAGCTTTCTTT

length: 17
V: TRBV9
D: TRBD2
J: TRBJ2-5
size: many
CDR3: CASSVAHSGGDQETQYF
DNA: TGTGCCAGCAGCGTAGCCCATAGCGGGGGGGACCAAGAGACCCAGTACTTC

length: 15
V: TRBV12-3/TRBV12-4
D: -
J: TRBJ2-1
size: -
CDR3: CASSAGVADFDEQFF
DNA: TGTGCCAGCAGTGCCGGGGTAGCCGACTTCGATGAGCAGTTCTTC

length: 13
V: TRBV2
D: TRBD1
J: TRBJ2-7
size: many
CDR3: CASSGGTGREQYF
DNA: TGTGCCAGCAGTGGAGGGACAGGGAGAGAGCAGTACTTC

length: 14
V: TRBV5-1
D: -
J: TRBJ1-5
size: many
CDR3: CASSLSGGNQPQHF
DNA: TGCGCCAGCAGCTTATCTGGGGGGAATCAGCCCCAGCATTTT

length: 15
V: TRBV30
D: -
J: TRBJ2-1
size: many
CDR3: CAWNFGAAGGDEQFF
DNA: TGTGCCTGGAACTTCGGAGCGGCTGGAGGGGATGAGCAGTTCTTC

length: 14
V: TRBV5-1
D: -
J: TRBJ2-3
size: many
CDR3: CASSWDHTLGTQYF
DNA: TGCGCCAGCAGCTGGGACCACACCCTGGGCACGCAGTATTTT

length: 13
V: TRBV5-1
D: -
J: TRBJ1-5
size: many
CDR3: CASSLTAGQPQHF
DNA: TGCGCCAGCAGCTTGACAGCAGGTCAGCCCCAGCATTTT

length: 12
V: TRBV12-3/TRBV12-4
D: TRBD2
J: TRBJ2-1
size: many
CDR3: CASRGLAYEQFF
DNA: TGTGCCAGCAGAGGACTAGCTTATGAGCAGTTCTTC

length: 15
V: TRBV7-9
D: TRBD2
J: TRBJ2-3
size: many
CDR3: CASSLPLAGVDTQYF
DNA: TGTGCCAGCAGCTTACCCCTAGCGGGAGTAGATACGCAGTATTTT